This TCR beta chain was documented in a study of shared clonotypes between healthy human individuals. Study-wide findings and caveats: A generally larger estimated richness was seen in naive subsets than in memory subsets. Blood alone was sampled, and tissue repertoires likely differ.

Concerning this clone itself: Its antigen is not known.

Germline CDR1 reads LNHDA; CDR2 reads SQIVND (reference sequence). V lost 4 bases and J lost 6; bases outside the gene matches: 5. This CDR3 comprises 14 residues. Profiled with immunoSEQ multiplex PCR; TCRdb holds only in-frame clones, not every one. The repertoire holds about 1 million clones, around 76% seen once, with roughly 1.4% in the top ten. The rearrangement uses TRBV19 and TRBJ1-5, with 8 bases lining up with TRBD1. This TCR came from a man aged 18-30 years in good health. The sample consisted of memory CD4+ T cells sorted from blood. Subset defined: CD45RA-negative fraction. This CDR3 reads CASSSTGGLQPQHF. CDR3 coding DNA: TGTGCCAGTAGTAGTACAGGGGGACTTCAGCCCCAGCATTTT.